This T cell receptor beta chain derives from a study of T cells in localized non-small cell lung cancer. Only in-frame clones appear in the TCRdb table, and some are missing; sequencing was by immunoSEQ multiplex PCR. Here the sample spans about 59,000 clones, around 90% being singletons. CDR1 is MNHEY, CDR2 SMNVEV, per germline (reference sequence). The CDR3 is made up of 16 amino acids. Trimming cost V 6 bases and J 4 bases; bases outside gene matches: 10. Study results and limitations: Measurement of T cell clonality placed uninvolved adjacent lung highest, above the level in tumor. Adjacent lung had a median approximately 50 of the 100 largest tumor clones.

Worth noting for this clone: Antigen: not known.

The rearrangement uses TRBV27 and TRBJ1-5; the match to TRBD1 covers 9 bases. This material consisted of peripheral blood, taken before any cancer treatment. This TCR came from a man aged 40-75 years with stage I squamous cell lung carcinoma. The CDR3 is CASREGTGLGNQPQHF. CDR3 nucleotides: TGTGCCAGCAGGGAGGGGACAGGGTTAGGGAATCAGCCCCAGCATTTT.